The 13 T cell receptor beta chains below come from one sample, sequenced in a study of blood T cell repertoires in COVID-19. Assay: immunoSEQ multiplex PCR; the TCRdb copy retains only in-frame clones and omits some. The data contain tens of thousands of clones, around 82% of them singletons. Specimen: peripheral blood. The receptors originated from a man between 60 and 75 years old with acute or convalescent COVID-19.

The V gene is TRBV5-8, the J gene TRBJ1-1; perhaps TRBD1 as D (6 bases). There are 14 residues in the CDR3. Germline loops: CDR1 SGHTS, CDR2 YDEGEE. Trimming took off 5 bases at V and 2 bases at J, with 13 bases between the two ends. CDR3 protein: CASRLTGPNTEAFF. CDR3 DNA sequence: TGTGCCAGCAGGTTGACAGGCCCTAACACTGAAGCTTTCTTT.

This rearrangement joins TRBV27 to TRBJ2-1; TRBD2 matches 14 bases. The CDR3 covers 16 residues. V shed 4 bases, J shed 8 bases, and the junction held 7 bases outside the gene matches. CDR1 is MNHEY and CDR2 is SMNVEV in the germline V gene (reference sequence). CDR3: CASSSDGLAGGYEQFF. The DNA of the CDR3 is TGTGCCAGCAGTTCCGACGGACTAGCGGGGGGTTATGAGCAGTTCTTC.

The gene calls are TRBV27 and TRBJ2-6, with D perhaps matching TRBD1 (5 bases). V was shortened by 10 bases and J by 2 bases, with 15 bases between the two germline ends. In germline, CDR1 is MNHEY, CDR2 SMNVEV (reference sequence). The CDR3 spans 15 residues. The CDR3 is CATRQRFPGANVLTF. The CDR3 DNA sequence: TGTGCCACCCGACAGCGATTCCCTGGGGCCAACGTCCTGACTTTC. The full variable domain, completed using reference TRBV27 and TRBJ2-6, is EAQVTQNPRYLITVTGKKLTVTCSQNMNHEYMSWYRQDPGLGLRQIYYSMNVEVTDKGDVPEGYKVSRKEKRNFPLILESPSPNQTSLYFCATRQRFPGANVLTFGAGSRLTVL.

The chain is built from TRBV9 and TRBJ2-3, with D tentatively TRBD2 (6 bases). V lost 2 bases and J lost 0, with 10 bases in between. Looked up from germline, CDR1 is SGDLS and CDR2 is YYNGEE. CDR3 length equals 15 residues. The CDR3, as DNA: TGTGCCAGCAGCGTTGCAGGGACTAGCACAGATACGCAGTATTTT. It translates to CASSVAGTSTDTQYF.

This clone has just one count. The chain couples TRBV19 to TRBJ1-5, with D perhaps matching TRBD1 (6 bases). The CDR3 has 14 amino acids. Trimming took 5 bases from V and 7 from J, leaving 15 bases between them. CDR1 and CDR2 (germline): LNHDA, SQIVND (reference sequence). CDR3 sequence: CASSARGAGQPQHF. The CDR3 DNA follows: TGTGCCAGTAGTGCCCGGGGGGCAGGGCAGCCCCAGCATTTT.

This chain uses TRBV3-1 (or the pseudogene TRBV3-2) with TRBJ1-1; perhaps TRBD1 as D (5 bases). Germline assignment: CDR1 LGHDT and CDR2 YNNKEL (reference sequence). V shed 1 base and J shed 1 base, with 13 bases lying between them. The CDR3 is made up of 16 amino acids. In nucleotides, the CDR3 is TGTGCCAGCAGCCAAGCCGTCGGGGGGGGGAACACTGAAGCTTTCTTT. Amino acid sequence: CASSQAVGGGNTEAFF.

This chain links TRBV7-9 with TRBJ2-5, with no clear D. Looked up from germline, CDR1 is SEHNR and CDR2 is FQNEAQ (reference sequence). The ends were cut back, 0 bases at V and 1 base at J, with 6 bases in the middle. This CDR3 region has 14 residues. CDR3 sequence reads: CASSLAAAQETQYF. DNA for the CDR3: TGTGCCAGCAGCTTAGCGGCCGCCCAAGAGACCCAGTACTTC.

Notes on this clone: Other nucleotide sequences from this sample produce the same CDR3. V usage is TRBV12-3 or TRBV12-4 and J usage is TRBJ1-2; D is undetermined. This CDR3 is built from 13 residues. V lost 3 bases to trimming and J lost 2 bases, with 7 bases between them. For the CDR3, the DNA is TGTGCCAGCAGTTTGGGCGGGAACTATGGCTACACCTTC. It is translated as CASSLGGNYGYTF.

The chain uses TRBV18 and TRBJ2-4, with a weak D call TRBD2 (6 bases). This CDR3 spans 13 amino acids. Germline V gene data show CDR1 as KGHSH and CDR2 as LQKENI. V shed 5 bases and J shed 7 bases, with 12 bases lying between them. The CDR3 spells CASSLPGLNIQYF. For the CDR3, the DNA is TGTGCCAGCTCATTACCGGGACTTAACATTCAGTACTTC.

V and J are TRBV27 and TRBJ1-4; 8 bases are shared with TRBD1. The V segment lost 0 bases and the J segment 7 bases; nucleotides outside the gene matches: 7. The length of the CDR3 is 16 residues. The germline CDR1 and CDR2 sequences are MNHEY and SMNVEV (reference sequence). CDR3 residues: CASSLSQGARGEKLFF. CDR3 DNA: TGTGCCAGCAGTTTATCCCAGGGGGCGCGTGGTGAAAAACTGTTTTTT.

This clone was counted many times. The chain employs TRBV9 and TRBJ2-7; 8 bases are shared with TRBD1. With V trimmed by 3 bases and J by 3 bases, 8 bases remained unmatched. CDR1 and CDR2 (germline): SGDLS, YYNGEE. This CDR3 spans 15 amino acids. Written as DNA, the CDR3 is TGTGCCAGCAGCGCCCAGGGGGCCGATGGCTACGAGCAGTACTTC. Protein: CASSAQGADGYEQYF.

The CDR3 DNA follows: TGTGCCAGCAGTCTCACAGGGGCTGGAAACACCATATATTTT. This encodes CASSLTGAGNTIYF. V is TRBV25-1 and J is TRBJ1-3; 7 bases match TRBD1. Germline CDR1 MGHDK, CDR2 SYGVNS. CDR3 length equals 14 residues. V lost 5 bases to trimming and J lost 2 bases; unmatched junction nucleotides: 3.

This clone was counted ten times or more. This sequence joins TRBV5-6 and TRBJ2-7; 7 bases fit TRBD1. The length of the CDR3 is 13 residues. V lost 0 bases to trimming and J lost 4 bases; unmatched junction nucleotides: 1. The germline gives CDR1 SGHDT, CDR2 YYEEEE. CDR3 sequence (DNA): TGTGCCAGCAGCTTGGACAGGGGTTACGAGCAGTACTTC. It encodes CASSLDRGYEQYF.